Presented here are 4 T cell receptor beta chains from one specimen sequenced in a study of OX40 agonist ivuxolimab in advanced cancers. Profiling relied on immunoSEQ multiplex PCR, and the TCRdb table lists in-frame clones only, not all of them. The sample shows about 52,000 clones, about nine tenths of them seen only once. Here the sequenced sample was CD4+ or CD8+ T cells sorted from blood, taken in a trial of the OX40 agonist ivuxolimab. The receptors stem from an adult with an advanced solid tumor such as melanoma, head and neck, liver or kidney cancer.

The chain joins TRBV10-3 to TRBJ2-2, with a possible D match to TRBD2 (6 bases). The germline V and J ends were trimmed by 7 bases and 3 bases, with 12 bases remaining between them. Germline assignment: CDR1 ENHRY and CDR2 SYGVKD. The CDR3 has 14 residues. The CDR3 region has the DNA TGTGCCATCAAGGAGGGATCGTACACCGGGGAGCTGTTTTTT. Amino acid sequence: CAIKEGSYTGELFF.

The chain combines TRBV7-2 with TRBJ1-1; D unresolved. The CDR3 has 14 amino acids. Deletions cut 1 base from V and 12 bases from J, with 18 bases between. Germline V gene sequence: CDR1 SGHTA, CDR2 FQGNSA. The CDR3 DNA reads TGTGCCAGCAGCTTAGAGGGCGGAACCTCGGTAACTTTCTTT. As protein: CASSLEGGTSVTFF. Looking up the rest from reference TRBV7-2 and TRBJ1-1 gives the full variable domain: GAGVSQSPSNKVTEKGKDVELRCDPISGHTALYWYRQSLGQGLEFLIYFQGNSAPDKSGLPSDRFSAERTGGSVSTLTIQRTQQEDSAVYLCASSLEGGTSVTFFGQGTRLTVV.

The chain joins TRBV30 to TRBJ2-7; TRBD1 or TRBD2 may be the D gene (6 bases each). Germline V gene sequence: CDR1 GTSNPN, CDR2 SVGIG (reference sequence). Trimming removed 0 bases from V and 2 bases from J, with 8 bases in between. CDR3 length equals 13 residues. The CDR3 region is CAWSVGGTYEQYF. DNA of the CDR3: TGTGCCTGGAGTGTAGGGGGGACCTACGAGCAGTACTTC.

This clone was picked up one time. This chain uses TRBV7-2 with TRBJ2-2, with 9 bases lining up with TRBD2. The CDR3 runs 16 residues. Germline-derived CDR1 and CDR2 are SGHTA and FQGNSA. With V trimmed by 5 bases and J by 1 base, 5 bases remained unmatched. The DNA for the CDR3 is TGTGCCAGCAGCCCTAGCGGGGTGGGGAACACCGGGGAGCTGTTTTTT. As protein: CASSPSGVGNTGELFF.